This T cell receptor beta chain came from a study of blood T cell repertoires in COVID-19. Recovered Cohort 3 donors showed two negative PCRs, clearance, or symptom resolution. Germline CDR1 SGHTA, CDR2 FQGNSA. There are 15 residues in the CDR3. Trimming took 5 bases from V and 2 from J; bases not matched to a gene: 8. Repertoires were generated with immunoSEQ multiplex PCR, while TCRdb's copy carries only in-frame clones and drops some. The sample consists of some 160,000 clones, 75% to 85% of them appearing once. The sequence came from a woman aged 60-75 years who had recovered from COVID-19. J is TRBJ2-7 and V is TRBV7-2; TRBD2 agrees at 8 bases. Sequencing was performed on PBMCs or T cells enriched from blood (not recorded which). CDR3 protein: CASSQPGRVTYEQYF. In DNA, the CDR3 is TGTGCCAGCAGCCAACCCGGGAGGGTGACCTACGAGCAGTACTTC.